This T cell receptor (beta chain) was obtained from a study of shared clonotypes between healthy human individuals. Clones were read by immunoSEQ multiplex PCR, and TCRdb kept only the in-frame ones, dropping some. The sample contains about 2 million clones, about 94% of which appear only once. Only CD45RO-negative cells positively selected for CCR7 counted as naive CD8 cells, so terminally differentiated effector memory CD45RA+ cells were excluded. Donors comprised only Caucasian adults living in Nashville, Tennessee. V was trimmed by 4 bases and J by 5 bases, leaving 10 bases between them. Germline CDR1 SEHNR, CDR2 FQNEAQ (reference sequence). CDR3 length: 13 residues.

V and J are TRBV7-9 and TRBJ2-3, with D perhaps given as TRBD1 or TRBD2 (5 bases each). The sequenced sample was naive CD8+ T cells sorted from blood. The sequence was obtained from a man between 18 and 35 years old in good health. The CDR3 DNA reads as TGTGCCAGCAGCTCTCGAGGGGAAGATACGCAGTATTTT. This translates into CASSSRGEDTQYF.